One and the same sample provided the 11 T cell receptor beta chains below, sequenced in a study of shared clonotypes between healthy human individuals. Method: immunoSEQ multiplex PCR; TCRdb's copy keeps in-frame clones and lacks some. The data contain some 550,000 clones, approximately 97% of them singletons. What was sequenced was naive CD4+ T cells sorted from blood. Specified subset: CD45RA+ positively selected. These receptors were taken from a woman aged 25 to 39 in good health.

J is TRBJ2-4 and V is TRBV28, with 7 bases that match TRBD1. Germline V lookup: CDR1 MDHEN, CDR2 SYDVKM. V lost 5 bases and J lost 1; bases outside the gene matches: 8. The CDR3 contains 16 residues. CDR3 DNA: TGTGCCAGCAGTCCAGGGGGTATTGAGGCCAAAAACATTCAGTACTTC. Amino acids: CASSPGGIEAKNIQYF.

The chain recombines TRBV28 with TRBJ1-5, with a tentative D call TRBD1 (6 bases). In germline, CDR1 is MDHEN, CDR2 SYDVKM. This CDR3 spans 17 amino acids. V lost 6 bases, J lost 7 bases, and 25 bases lay in between. DNA of the CDR3: TGTGCCAGCAGCCACAATGGGTTGGGGGGCTCGTCCCAGCCCCAGCATTTT. Translation gives CASSHNGLGGSSQPQHF.

This sequence joins TRBV7-2 and TRBJ1-5; 8 bases align to TRBD1. Germline CDR1 SGHTA, CDR2 FQGNSA. The CDR3 covers 13 residues. J was trimmed by 7 bases and V by 5 bases; bases with no gene match: 4. The CDR3 protein is CASSTGTGQPQHF. For the CDR3, the DNA is TGTGCCAGCAGCACCGGGACAGGACAGCCCCAGCATTTT.

The CDR3 DNA follows: TGTGCCAGCAGTTTCGACACTTCACTGGAGACCCAGTACTTC. Translating gives CASSFDTSLETQYF. The V and J genes are TRBV28 and TRBJ2-5, with unresolved D. Germline V gene lookup returns CDR1 MDHEN and CDR2 SYDVKM. V lost 3 bases, J lost 5 bases, and 13 bases lay in between. The CDR3 covers 14 residues. Full variable domain (outside the CDR3, taken from reference TRBV28 and TRBJ2-5): DVKVTQSSRYLVKRTGEKVFLECVQDMDHENMFWYRQDPGLGLRLIYFSYDVKMKEKGDIPEGYSVSREKKERFSLILESASTNQTSMYLCASSFDTSLETQYFGPGTRLLVL.

The V and J genes are TRBV13 and TRBJ2-7, with 9 bases lining up with TRBD2. CDR1 and CDR2 from the germline V gene are PRHDT and FYEKMQ (reference sequence). The junction had 3 bases not matched to a gene; V was cut back by 5 bases and J by 4 bases. The CDR3 spans 13 residues. Written as DNA, the CDR3 is TGTGCCAGCAGCCGACTAGCGGTTTACGAGCAGTACTTC. This translates into CASSRLAVYEQYF.

The V and J genes are TRBV7-8 and TRBJ2-1; 15 bases are a match to TRBD2. The V segment lost 0 bases and the J segment 4 bases; nucleotides outside the gene matches: 10. Germline CDR1 SGHVS, CDR2 FQNEAQ. The CDR3 totals 20 residues. The CDR3: CASSLARTSGRASIYNEQFF. The CDR3 bases are TGTGCCAGCAGCTTAGCCCGGACTAGCGGGAGGGCCTCGATATACAATGAGCAGTTCTTC.

The chain links TRBV28 to TRBJ1-4, with 8 bases aligning to TRBD1. J was trimmed by 8 bases and V by 6 bases; bases with no gene match: 11. Germline CDR1 is MDHEN and CDR2 is SYDVKM. CDR3 length: 15 residues. The CDR3 protein is CASRPQGAGREKLFF. In DNA form, the CDR3 reads TGTGCCAGCAGACCCCAGGGGGCGGGGCGGGAAAAACTGTTTTTT.

The gene calls are TRBV27 and TRBJ2-7, with 9 bases identical to TRBD1. This CDR3 is 15 amino acids long. After removal of 4 bases from V and 2 bases from J, the junction contained 6 bases not matched to a gene. In germline, CDR1 is MNHEY, CDR2 SMNVEV (reference sequence). The DNA of the CDR3 is TGTGCCAGCAGTTCCAAGACAGGGGGTACCTACGAGCAGTACTTC. It codes for CASSSKTGGTYEQYF.

The chain has TRBV6-1 and TRBJ1-3; D might be TRBD1 (6 bases). Germline lookup yields CDR1 MNHNS and CDR2 SASEGT. V shed 6 bases and J shed 8 bases, with 17 bases lying between them. The CDR3 covers 14 residues. The CDR3 here is CASSVGTPHYTIYF. For the CDR3, the DNA is TGTGCCAGCAGCGTCGGGACACCCCATTACACCATATATTTT.

This rearrangement joins TRBV29-1 to TRBJ2-7; weak D call: TRBD1 (8 bases). Germline loops: CDR1 SQVTM, CDR2 ANQGSEA. Trimming took off 6 bases at V and 6 bases at J, with 24 bases between the two ends. The CDR3 is 15 residues long. This CDR3 is CSVIKRGQGGGEQYF. CDR3 coding DNA: TGCAGCGTGATTAAACGCGGACAGGGAGGGGGCGAGCAGTACTTC.

This clone was observed once. The DNA for the CDR3 is TGTGCCAGCAGCTTAGTGTTTAGCGGGATTGGTAATGAGCAGTTCTTC. As protein: CASSLVFSGIGNEQFF. V gene TRBV7-2 combines with J gene TRBJ2-1; 8 bases fit TRBD2. The junction had 9 bases not matched to a gene; V was cut back by 1 base and J by 7 bases. The CDR3 consists of 16 residues. Germline V gene sequence: CDR1 SGHTA, CDR2 FQGNSA.